What follows is one TCR beta chain and its context. Profiling relied on immunoSEQ multiplex PCR, and the TCRdb table lists in-frame clones only, not all of them. In the table there are some 98,000 clones, about 88% of which are singletons. Trimming took 4 bases from V and 5 from J; bases not matched to a gene: 9. CDR3 size: 15 residues. Germline V gives CDR1 LNHDA, CDR2 SQIVND (reference sequence). This sample was included in a study of control samples from healthy donors and cancer patients. This TCR came from a man aged 70 or older with lung cancer. The sequenced material came from PBMCs. The chain joins TRBV19 to TRBJ2-7; 9 positions match TRBD1. As DNA, the CDR3 is TGTGCCAGTAGTACTTTCCGGGACAGGGACCACGAGCAGTACTTC. This translates into CASSTFRDRDHEQYF. Full variable domain (rest looked up from reference TRBV19 and TRBJ2-7): DGGITQSPKYLFRKEGQNVTLSCEQNLNHDAMYWYRQDPGQGLRLIYYSQIVNDFQKGDIAEGYSVSREKKESFPLTVTSAQKNPTAFYLCASSTFRDRDHEQYFGPGTRLTVT.